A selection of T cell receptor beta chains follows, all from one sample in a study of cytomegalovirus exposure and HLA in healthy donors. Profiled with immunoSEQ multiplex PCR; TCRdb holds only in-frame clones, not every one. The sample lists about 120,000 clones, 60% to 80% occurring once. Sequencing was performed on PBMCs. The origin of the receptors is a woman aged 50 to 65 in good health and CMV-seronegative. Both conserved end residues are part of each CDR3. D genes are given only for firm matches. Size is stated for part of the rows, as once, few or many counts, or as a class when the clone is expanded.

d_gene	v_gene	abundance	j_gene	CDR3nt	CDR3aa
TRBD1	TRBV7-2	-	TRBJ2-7	TGTGCCAGCAGCCAGTACGGACAGGGCGACGAGCAGTACTTC	CASSQYGQGDEQYF
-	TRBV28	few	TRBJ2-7	TGTGCCAGCGGGCGAGGGCCATACGAGCAGTACTTC	CASGRGPYEQYF
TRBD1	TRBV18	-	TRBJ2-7	TGTGCCAGCTCACCGGGACAGGGGTCTTCCTACGAGCAGTACTTC	CASSPGQGSSYEQYF
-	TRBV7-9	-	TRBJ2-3	TGTGCCAGCAGCTTAGCCAGGAATAGCGGCACAGATACGCAGTATTTT	CASSLARNSGTDTQYF
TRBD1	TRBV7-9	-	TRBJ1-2	TGTGCCAGCAGCTCGGGACAGGGAAAGACATCCTATGGCTACACCTTC	CASSSGQGKTSYGYTF
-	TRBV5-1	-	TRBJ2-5	TGCGCCAGCAGCTTGTGGGGGGGCGCCCAAGAGACCCAGTACTTC	CASSLWGGAQETQYF
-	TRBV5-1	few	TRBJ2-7	TGCGCCAGCAGCTTGGATCCGGGCTACGAGCAGTACTTC	CASSLDPGYEQYF
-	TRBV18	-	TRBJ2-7	TGTGCCAGCTCATCACGTTCGTTCCAGGGCGACTACGAGCAGTACTTC	CASSSRSFQGDYEQYF
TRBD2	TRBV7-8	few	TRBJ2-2	TGTGCCAGCAGCGGGTACTTGCTCCCGGGGACGGGGGGGACGAACACCGGGGAGCTGTTTTTT	CASSGYLLPGTGGTNTGELFF
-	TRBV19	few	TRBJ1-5	TGTGCCAGTAGTAGCGGGGGTGGCAATCAGCCCCAGCATTTT	CASSSGGGNQPQHF
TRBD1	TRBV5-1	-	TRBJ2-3	TGCGCCAGCAGCTCATCACAGGGGGGAAGCACAGATACGCAGTATTTT	CASSSSQGGSTDTQYF
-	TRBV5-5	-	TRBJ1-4	TGTGCCAGCAGCCCCGAGACAGGTTCTGGGGAAAAACTGTTTTTT	CASSPETGSGEKLFF
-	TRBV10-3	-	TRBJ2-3	TGTGCCATCAGTGAGTCTATGGGGACTAGCACAGATACGCAGTATTTT	CAISESMGTSTDTQYF
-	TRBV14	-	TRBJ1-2	TGTGCCAGCAGCTTCCGGAACTATGGCTACACCTTC	CASSFRNYGYTF
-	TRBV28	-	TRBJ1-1	TGTGCCAGCAGTTTATTCTCGGGTGAAGCTTTCTTT	CASSLFSGEAFF
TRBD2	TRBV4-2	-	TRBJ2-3	TGTGCCAGCAGCCCTAATCCGACTAGCGGACCCCCCACAGATACGCAGTATTTT	CASSPNPTSGPPTDTQYF